Presented here are 31 T cell receptor beta chains from one specimen sequenced in a study of blood T cells in healthy people across ages. It was with a sample-barcoded 5' primer and a J-beta primer mix that a second PCR of about 6 to 12 cycles was run. TCRdb reprocessed the 5' RACE reads with MiXCR, giving one entry per CDR3 protein. Of about 680,000 distinct CDR3 sequences in the sample, approximately 50% are singletons; the top ten hold 30% to 35%. Sequencing was done on a sample of blood. The receptors stem from a woman between 55 and 75 years old in good health.

The rearrangement links TRBV4-3 to TRBJ2-7; D is uncertain. Germline V gene lookup returns CDR1 LGHNA and CDR2 YSLEER. With 0 bases removed from V and 0 bases from J, the gap between germline ends came to 9 bases. This CDR3 region has 15 residues. The CDR3 is CASSQDLSFSYEQYF. CDR3 DNA sequence: TGCGCCAGCAGCCAAGATTTGTCATTCTCCTACGAGCAGTACTTC.

The rearrangement uses TRBV10-3 and TRBJ2-3, with D possibly being TRBD2 (5 bases). The V end lost 3 bases, the J end lost 6 bases, and 13 bases lay between the germline ends. The CDR3 runs 14 residues. Germline CDR1 reads ENHRY; CDR2 reads SYGVKD. CDR3 in amino acids: CAISDIAPRDTQYF. CDR3 coding DNA: TGTGCCATCAGTGACATAGCGCCACGGGATACGCAGTATTTT.

This rearrangement joins TRBV12-3 or TRBV12-4 to TRBJ2-5; 7 nucleotides line up with TRBD1. Judging by the DNA end, TRBJ2-7 fits better; the J call may be wrong. The CDR3 runs to 14 residues. CDR3 coding DNA: TGTGCCAGCAGTTTAACAGGGGTAATGGGCGAGCAGTACTTC. Protein sequence: CASSLTGVMGEQYF.

The J gene is TRBJ2-7, the V gene TRBV3-1, with 13 bases aligning to TRBD2. V lost 4 bases and J lost 5; bases outside the gene matches: 8. Germline assignment: CDR1 LGHDT and CDR2 YNNKEL (reference sequence). The CDR3 sequence is 16 residues long. For the CDR3, the DNA is TGTGCCAGCAGCCTTACTAGCGGGAGGGTCCTGGACGAGCAGTACTTC. It translates to CASSLTSGRVLDEQYF.

The gene calls are TRBV20-1 and TRBJ2-4; no reliable D call. This CDR3 has 16 amino acids. V lost 6 bases and J lost 1, with 19 bases in between. Germline V lookup: CDR1 DFQATT, CDR2 SNEGSKA (reference sequence). This CDR3 reads CSATYGSPGAKNIQYF. CDR3 coding DNA: TGCAGTGCAACCTACGGCAGTCCCGGGGCCAAAAACATTCAGTACTTC.

The chain joins TRBV20-1 to TRBJ2-7; possible D gene TRBD1, 5 bases. Trimming left V 6 bases short and J 0 bases short, with 9 bases between. The CDR3 is 12 residues long. Germline V gives CDR1 DFQATT, CDR2 SNEGSKA (reference sequence). As DNA, the CDR3 is TGCAGTGCCGCCACAGGCTCCTACGAGCAGTACTTC. Translated, it gives CSAATGSYEQYF.

This chain uses TRBV7-8 with TRBJ2-4, with TRBD1 matching over 9 bases. Matching the DNA end better, TRBJ2-7 makes the J call doubtful. The germline gives CDR1 SGHVS, CDR2 FQNEAQ. This CDR3 is built from 16 residues. The CDR3 is CASSYHPGQGVGEQYF. For the CDR3, the DNA is TGTGCCAGCAGCTATCATCCGGGACAGGGAGTAGGCGAGCAGTACTTC.

This clonotype was recorded only once. The chain couples TRBV20-1 to TRBJ2-7; D is unclear. The CDR3 contains 14 residues. Trimming pared 2 bases from V and 10 bases from J, leaving 21 bases between. Germline CDR1 DFQATT, CDR2 SNEGSKA (reference sequence). CDR3 sequence (DNA): TGCAGTGCTAGACCAAGGCCCCCAATTTGGGCCCAGTACTTC. It is translated as CSARPRPPIWAQYF.

The chain joins TRBV14 to TRBJ2-6; D not resolved. Trimming left V 1 base short and J 2 bases short, with 6 bases between. CDR3 size: 15 residues. The V gene's germline CDR1 is SGHDN and CDR2 FVKESK. CDR3 nucleotide sequence: TGTGCCAGCAGCCAAGCAGGAACTGGGGCCAACGTCCTGACTTTC. This encodes CASSQAGTGANVLTF.

This clonotype has ten or more counts. This chain joins TRBV12-5 and TRBJ2-3; D is perhaps TRBD1 (6 bases). Germline V gene lookup returns CDR1 LGHNT and CDR2 FRNRAP. Trimming took off 6 bases at V and 0 bases at J, with 13 bases between the two ends. This CDR3 contains 15 residues. The CDR3 here is CASGTGQRSTDTQYF. The DNA for the CDR3 is TGTGCTAGTGGAACAGGACAGCGCAGCACAGATACGCAGTATTTT.

The chain combines TRBV2 with TRBJ2-3; D gene unclear. This CDR3 contains 12 residues. Trimming shortened V by 8 bases and J by 1 base, and 7 bases separated the two germline ends. Germline V gene sequence: CDR1 SNHLY, CDR2 FYNNEI. For the CDR3, the DNA is TGTGCCAGCCGGTGGGGCACAGATACGCAGTATTTT. The encoded protein is CASRWGTDTQYF. Full variable domain (outside the CDR3, taken from reference TRBV2 and TRBJ2-3): EPEVTQTPSHQVTQMGQEVILRCVPISNHLYFYWYRQILGQKVEFLVSFYNNEISEKSEIFDDQFSVERPDGSNFTLKIRSTKLEDSAMYFCASRWGTDTQYFGPGTRLTVL.

This clonotype was found a few times. V gene TRBV29-1 combines with J gene TRBJ2-3; 8 nucleotides line up with TRBD2. The CDR3 runs to 13 residues. Unmatched junction bases numbered 4, after V lost 3 bases and J lost 5 bases. From germline, CDR1 is SQVTM and CDR2 ANQGSEA. The CDR3 protein is CSVDPAGVDTQYF. In DNA, the CDR3 is TGCAGCGTTGACCCAGCGGGAGTAGATACGCAGTATTTT.

This chain connects TRBV12-3 or TRBV12-4 to TRBJ2-5; 11 bases line up with TRBD2. The junction had 5 bases not matched to a gene; V was cut back by 6 bases and J by 5 bases. CDR3 length: 14 residues. In DNA form, the CDR3 reads TGTGCCAGCAGGAAGACTAGCGGGACGGAGACCCAGTACTTC. Translation gives CASRKTSGTETQYF.

This chain uses TRBV6-5 with TRBJ2-4; D assignment may be TRBD1 or TRBD2 (7 bases each). The tail of the sequence fits TRBJ2-7 better, so the J call may be wrong. The CDR3 extends over 14 amino acids. Germline CDR1 reads MNHEY; CDR2 reads SVGAGI. In nucleotides, the CDR3 is TGTGCCAGCAGTTACAGGGGGCGGGAGTACGAGCAGTACTTC. As protein: CASSYRGREYEQYF.

At least ten counts were recorded for this clonotype. The chain combines TRBV4-3 with TRBJ2-4, with a possible D match to TRBD2 (7 bases). The germline CDR1 and CDR2 sequences are LGHNA and YSLEER. The CDR3 extends over 15 amino acids. Trimming stripped 1 base from V and 4 bases from J, with 11 bases between. CDR3 nucleotides: TGCGCCAGCAGCCAAGGAGGGGGAGGGAAAAACATTCAGTACTTC. Amino acid sequence: CASSQGGGGKNIQYF.

The rearrangement links TRBV7-3 to TRBJ2-2; tentatively, D is TRBD2 (6 bases). Trimming shortened V by 5 bases and J by 6 bases, and 7 bases separated the two germline ends. This CDR3 contains 12 residues. Germline loops: CDR1 SGHTA, CDR2 FQGTGA. CDR3 DNA: TGTGCCAGCAGCCGGAGGGCCGGGGAGCTGTTTTTT. Protein sequence: CASSRRAGELFF.

This clonotype was detected only a few times. V gene TRBV20-1 combines with J gene TRBJ1-5; 9 nucleotides match TRBD1. The CDR3 is 15 residues long. The V segment lost 5 bases and the J segment 7 bases; nucleotides outside the gene matches: 12. Germline CDR1 reads DFQATT; CDR2 reads SNEGSKA (reference sequence). The CDR3 sequence: CSAVTGTGRGQPQHF. CDR3 sequence (DNA): TGCAGTGCTGTAACCGGGACAGGGAGAGGACAGCCCCAGCATTTT.

CDR3 in amino acids: CASRAGTALTEAFF. The CDR3 DNA reads TGCGCCAGCAGGGCCGGGACAGCTTTAACCGAAGCTTTCTTT. The chain uses TRBV5-1 and TRBJ1-1; TRBD1 agrees at 7 bases. With 5 bases clipped from V and 8 bases from J, the junction kept 12 bases outside the gene matches. Germline CDR1 reads SGHRS; CDR2 reads YFSETQ. This CDR3 spans 14 amino acids. The variable domain in full, with the rest retrieved from reference TRBV5-1 and TRBJ1-1, is KAGVTQTPRYLIKTRGQQVTLSCSPISGHRSVSWYQQTPGQGLQFLFEYFSETQRNKGNFPGRFSGRQFSNSRSEMNVSTLELGDSALYLCASRAGTALTEAFFGQGTRLTVV.

The chain has TRBV29-1 and TRBJ1-1; the D is unclear. CDR1 is SQVTM and CDR2 is ANQGSEA in the germline V gene. Trimming took 4 bases from V and 0 from J, leaving 9 bases between them. CDR3 length: 13 residues. The CDR3 spells CSVGFQVNTEAFF. The CDR3 region has the DNA TGCAGCGTTGGCTTCCAGGTGAACACTGAAGCTTTCTTT.

The V gene is TRBV6-5, the J gene TRBJ2-1, with D tentatively TRBD1 or TRBD2 (5 bases each). Between the trimmed V and J ends, which lost 5 bases and 7 bases, there was a span of 12 bases. The CDR3 covers 13 residues. From germline, CDR1 is MNHEY and CDR2 SVGAGI. The chain's CDR3 is CASSPPGLNEQFF. The CDR3 nucleotides read TGTGCCAGCAGTCCACCGGGGCTAAATGAGCAGTTCTTC.

V gene TRBV20-1 combines with J gene TRBJ2-5; the match to TRBD2 covers 11 bases. V lost 3 bases and J lost 2; bases outside the gene matches: 5. The CDR3 has 15 amino acids. Looked up from germline, CDR1 is DFQATT and CDR2 is SNEGSKA (reference sequence). CDR3 in amino acids: CSARRLAGLQETQYF. CDR3 sequence (DNA): TGCAGTGCTAGGCGACTAGCGGGGCTACAAGAGACCCAGTACTTC.

The V and J genes are TRBV10-3 and TRBJ1-4, with D unclear. The CDR3 is 13 residues long. Trimming left V 1 base short and J 5 bases short, with 5 bases between. Germline values: CDR1 ENHRY, CDR2 SYGVKD. In DNA form, the CDR3 reads TGTGCCATCAGTGAGTTGGAGAATGAAAAACTGTTTTTT. It codes for CAISELENEKLFF.

The V gene is TRBV6-6, the J gene TRBJ2-7, with a weak D call TRBD2 (5 bases). The J call could be wrong; TRBJ2-5 is a better fit for the DNA end. From germline, CDR1 is MNHNY and CDR2 SVGAGI (reference sequence). This CDR3 is 15 amino acids long. The CDR3, as DNA: TGTGCCAGCAGCCCTCTCCGACGGCCGGGGGAGACCCAGTACTTC. This encodes CASSPLRRPGETQYF.

This clonotype was counted a few times. The chain employs TRBV4-3 and TRBJ2-1; 11 bases match TRBD2. Germline V gene data show CDR1 as LGHNA and CDR2 as YSLEER. The CDR3 totals 16 residues. With V trimmed by 4 bases and J by 7 bases, 9 bases remained unmatched. CDR3 region: CASSRKPGLAVNEQFF. As DNA, the CDR3 is TGCGCCAGCAGCCGGAAACCGGGACTAGCGGTAAATGAGCAGTTCTTC.

The chain links TRBV5-4 to TRBJ1-6, with a weak D call TRBD1 (6 bases). CDR1 and CDR2 from the germline V gene are SGHNT and YYREEE (reference sequence). The CDR3 runs to 15 residues. The V end lost 7 bases, the J end lost 8 bases, and 19 bases lay between the germline ends. Written as DNA, the CDR3 is TGTGCCAGCGGCAATCGACAGGTACCAGATTCACCCCTCCACTTT. It codes for CASGNRQVPDSPLHF. The full variable domain, rest sourced from reference TRBV5-4 and TRBJ1-6, is ETGVTQSPTHLIKTRGQQVTLRCSSQSGHNTVSWYQQALGQGPQFIFQYYREEENGRGNFPPRFSGLQFPNYSSELNVNALELDDSALYLCASGNRQVPDSPLHFGNGTRLTVT.

This clonotype was counted a few times. The chain carries TRBV5-1 and TRBJ2-4; possible D gene TRBD2, 5 bases. The DNA end is more similar to TRBJ2-7, so the J call may be wrong. The CDR3 totals 15 residues. Germline assignment: CDR1 SGHRS and CDR2 YFSETQ. CDR3 region: CASSLGLSGNYEQYF. The CDR3 DNA is TGCGCCAGCAGCTTGGGACTATCGGGGAACTACGAGCAGTACTTC.

This clonotype was seen a handful of times. This sequence joins TRBV7-9 and TRBJ2-6; D is ambiguous. Germline CDR1 SEHNR, CDR2 FQNEAQ (reference sequence). The CDR3 is made up of 17 amino acids. V was clipped by 0 bases and J by 0 bases, with 9 bases between them. CDR3 sequence: CASSLARRSSGANVLTF. The CDR3 DNA follows: TGTGCCAGCAGCTTAGCGCGGCGGAGCTCTGGGGCCAACGTCCTGACTTTC.

This clonotype was observed a few times. The V gene is TRBV29-1, the J gene TRBJ2-7; TRBD1 might be the D (6 bases). Germline-derived CDR1 and CDR2 are SQVTM and ANQGSEA. V was cut by 8 bases and J by 6 bases, with 23 bases left in between. The CDR3 consists of 14 residues. The chain's CDR3 is CSIPGTIGPPEQYF. The CDR3 bases are TGCAGCATCCCCGGGACAATCGGCCCTCCCGAGCAGTACTTC.

The V gene is TRBV4-3, the J gene TRBJ2-2; TRBD1 aligns across 8 bases. The CDR3 has 16 amino acids. CDR1 is LGHNA and CDR2 is YSLEER in the germline V gene. Trimming removed 4 bases from V and 4 bases from J; junction bases left unmatched: 8. The CDR3 DNA reads TGCGCCAGCAGCCGAGGGACAGGCCGGGGCACCGGGGAGCTGTTTTTT. Its protein product is CASSRGTGRGTGELFF.

This chain connects TRBV7-2 to TRBJ2-2, with D unresolved. Trimming shortened V by 1 base and J by 3 bases, and 9 bases separated the two germline ends. This CDR3 region has 15 residues. Germline CDR1 SGHTA, CDR2 FQGNSA. CDR3 nucleotides: TGTGCCAGCAGCTTAGTGGCTTTGGACACCGGGGAGCTGTTTTTT. It translates to CASSLVALDTGELFF.

This chain connects TRBV20-1 to TRBJ1-6, with D perhaps matching TRBD1 (5 bases). Trimming removed 5 bases at V and 8 bases at J, with 16 bases between. Germline V lookup: CDR1 DFQATT, CDR2 SNEGSKA (reference sequence). The CDR3 covers 14 residues. CDR3 coding DNA: TGCAGTGCTGCTATGGACACTCGTGATTCACCCCTCCACTTT. It yields the protein CSAAMDTRDSPLHF.